Each of the 7 T cell receptor beta chains below was sequenced from the same sample in a study of PD-L1 blockade in urothelial cancer (dated by TCRdb to the late 2010s). The time point label on this specimen signifies: pretreatment peripheral blood. Library construction relied on the immunoSEQ multiplex PCR assay. TCRdb's version of the immuneACCESS table is confined to in-frame rearrangements and falls short of the full clone set. An unresolved V gene accounts for under half of the shortfall where checked; the remainder is of unknown origin. Within this sample are 15,000 to 20,000 clones, with approximately 90% of them counted one time only. 10% to 15% of the sample is held by the ten biggest clonotypes. The specimen comprised PBMCs, sampled around atezolizumab (anti-PD-L1) treatment. Receptor source: a man between 65 and 85 years old with urothelial cancer.

The chain recombines TRBV5-8 with TRBJ1-4; maybe TRBD1 (5 bases). Trimming removed 1 base at V and 3 bases at J, with 25 bases between. Germline CDR1 and CDR2: SGHTS and YDEGEE. The CDR3 extends over 20 amino acids. This chain's CDR3 is CASSLWRAQLGEASNEKLFF. The CDR3 DNA reads TGTGCCAGCAGCTTGTGGCGCGCACAGCTGGGGGAGGCATCTAATGAAAAACTGTTTTTT.

In this sample, this clone is medium-sized (0.01 to 0.1%). The V gene is TRBV2, the J gene TRBJ1-4; D ambiguous. The germline V and J ends were trimmed by 6 bases and 8 bases, with 16 bases remaining between them. The CDR3 has 14 amino acids. Germline lookup yields CDR1 SNHLY and CDR2 FYNNEI. The CDR3 DNA follows: TGTGCCAGCAGGGAGGAGGGTTCAGGCGAAAAACTGTTTTTT. Encoded protein: CASREEGSGEKLFF.

This chain connects TRBV19 to TRBJ2-7; D is undetermined. V was trimmed by 5 bases and J by 2 bases, leaving 10 bases between them. Germline V CDR1 and CDR2: LNHDA, SQIVND (reference sequence). The CDR3 is 13 residues long. As DNA, the CDR3 is TGTGCCAGTAGTGACACGAAGACCTACGAGCAGTACTTC. Translated, it gives CASSDTKTYEQYF.

The chain employs TRBV5-1 and TRBJ2-7, with 9 bases aligning to TRBD1. This CDR3 region has 14 residues. Germline CDR1 is SGHRS and CDR2 is YFSETQ. V was pared by 5 bases and J by 2 bases, with 5 bases of the junction left unmatched. Here the CDR3 reads CASSTGQGAYEQYF. The CDR3 DNA sequence: TGCGCCAGCAGTACGGGACAGGGCGCCTACGAGCAGTACTTC.

The rearrangement uses TRBV7-9 and TRBJ2-3; D uncertain. The ends were cut back, 4 bases at V and 2 bases at J, with 13 bases in the middle. The CDR3 spans 15 residues. Germline V gene data show CDR1 as SEHNR and CDR2 as FQNEAQ (reference sequence). CDR3 sequence (DNA): TGTGCCAGCAGCTCAGCGAGAGCCCTCACAGATACGCAGTATTTT. The encoded protein is CASSSARALTDTQYF.

The chain carries TRBV4-2 and TRBJ1-4; 8 nucleotides match TRBD1. Trimming at V came to 1 base and at J to 7 bases, leaving 5 bases not matched to a gene. Germline V gene lookup returns CDR1 LGHNA and CDR2 YNFKEQ. The CDR3 consists of 15 residues. The CDR3 protein is CASSQADREGEKLFF. The CDR3 DNA reads as TGTGCCAGCAGCCAAGCGGACAGGGAGGGTGAAAAACTGTTTTTT.

This chain connects TRBV27 to TRBJ1-1, with TRBD1 matching 9 bases. The CDR3 runs 15 residues. The J segment lost 0 bases and the V segment lost 5 bases, leaving 4 bases of the junction unmatched. The germline V gene has CDR1 MNHEY and CDR2 SMNVEV (reference sequence). The CDR3 coding sequence is TGTGCCAGCAGTCTCCGGACAGGGGTGAACACTGAAGCTTTCTTT. Encoded protein: CASSLRTGVNTEAFF.